This TCR beta chain was captured by sequencing in a study of CD8 T cells in Susac syndrome. An input of roughly 0.5 to 1 ug of RNA was subjected to reverse transcription using random hexamers. The method of amplification for TCR beta CDR3 was immunoSEQ multiplex PCR, covering 54 Vbeta and 13 Jbeta. TCRdb independently ran MiXCR on the immunoSEQ multiplex PCR reads; one entry per CDR3 protein. The sample has around 130,000 distinct CDR3 sequences, over 75% seen once. General study results and limits: It was acknowledged in the study that its TCR sequencing and HLA analysis involved a relatively small number of individuals.

As for this clonotype: Its specificity is unknown.

CDR3 length equals 15 residues. Germline V gene lookup returns CDR1 ENHRY and CDR2 SYGVKD. The V gene lost 5 bases and the J gene lost 9 bases, with 17 bases spanning the gap. The multiple sclerosis controls comprised treatment-naive patients whose relapsing-remitting disease was stable or active. TEMRA cells were FACS-enriched, and CD8+ and CD4+ T cells were isolated negatively. The material sequenced was CD8+ T cells from PBMCs. The rearrangement uses TRBV10-3 and TRBJ1-6, with D possibly matching TRBD1 (5 bases). The receptor was isolated from a human donor with multiple sclerosis. The CDR3 DNA reads TGTGCCATCAGTCCCCCGGGGCAGGAGAGTTCACCCCTCCACTTT. Its translation: CAISPPGQESSPLHF.